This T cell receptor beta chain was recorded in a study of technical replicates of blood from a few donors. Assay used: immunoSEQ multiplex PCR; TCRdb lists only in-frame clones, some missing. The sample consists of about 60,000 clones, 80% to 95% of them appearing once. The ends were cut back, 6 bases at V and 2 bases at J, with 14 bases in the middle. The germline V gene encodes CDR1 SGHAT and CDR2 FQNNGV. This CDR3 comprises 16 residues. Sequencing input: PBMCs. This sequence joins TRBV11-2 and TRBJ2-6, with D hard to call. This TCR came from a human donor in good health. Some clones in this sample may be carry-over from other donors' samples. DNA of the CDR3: TGTGCCAGCAGTAAGCTTCCCACGCCTGGGGCCAACGTCCTGACTTTC. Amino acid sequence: CASSKLPTPGANVLTF.